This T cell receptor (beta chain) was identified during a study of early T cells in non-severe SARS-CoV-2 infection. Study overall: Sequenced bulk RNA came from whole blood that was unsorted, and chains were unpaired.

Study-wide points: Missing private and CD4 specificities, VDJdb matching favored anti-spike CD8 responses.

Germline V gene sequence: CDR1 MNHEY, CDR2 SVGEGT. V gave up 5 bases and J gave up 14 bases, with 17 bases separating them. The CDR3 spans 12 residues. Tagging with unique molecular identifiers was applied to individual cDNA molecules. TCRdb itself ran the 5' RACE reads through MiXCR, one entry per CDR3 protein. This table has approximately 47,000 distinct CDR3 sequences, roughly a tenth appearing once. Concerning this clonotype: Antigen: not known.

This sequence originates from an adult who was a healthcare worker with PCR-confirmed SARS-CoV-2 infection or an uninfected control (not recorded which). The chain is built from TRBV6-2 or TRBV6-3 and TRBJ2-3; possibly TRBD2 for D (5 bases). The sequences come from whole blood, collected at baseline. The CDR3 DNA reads TGTGCCAGCAGTCCGACTCAGAGGAGGTCGTATTTT. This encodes CASSPTQRRSYF.